Here is one T cell receptor (beta chain) with its context. Its antigen is undetermined. The data originate from a study of shared clonotypes between healthy human individuals. The overall study: Used for every donor were three CD4 naive, three CD4 memory, two CD8 naive and one CD8 memory plate. Study-wide findings and caveats: Several donors held 5% to 5.5% of naive CD4 clonotypes in common.

Repertoires were generated with immunoSEQ multiplex PCR, while TCRdb's copy carries only in-frame clones and drops some. Of roughly 760,000 clones listed, less than 85% are singletons. This CDR3 spans 12 amino acids. J was trimmed by 4 bases and V by 10 bases; bases with no gene match: 4. Germline V lookup: CDR1 MNHEY, CDR2 SMNVEV (reference sequence). The specimen sequenced was memory CD4+ T cells sorted from blood. As to subset: CD45RA-negative fraction. J is TRBJ1-1 and V is TRBV27, with 9 bases fitting TRBD1. The source is a woman aged 25-40 years in good health. The CDR3 protein is CATWTGATEAFF. The CDR3 region has the DNA TGTGCCACCTGGACAGGGGCCACTGAAGCTTTCTTT.